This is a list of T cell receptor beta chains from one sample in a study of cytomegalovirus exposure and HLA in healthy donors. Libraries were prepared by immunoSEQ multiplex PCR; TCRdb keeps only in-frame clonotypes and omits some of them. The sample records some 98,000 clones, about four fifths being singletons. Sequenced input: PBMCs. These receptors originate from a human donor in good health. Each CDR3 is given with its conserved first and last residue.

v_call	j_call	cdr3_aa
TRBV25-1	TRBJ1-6	CASRKDSSSNSPLHF
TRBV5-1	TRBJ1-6	CASSLVTGRQNSPLHF
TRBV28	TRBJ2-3	CASSAQDSSTDTQYF
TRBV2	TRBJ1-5	CASAPGTVNQPQHF
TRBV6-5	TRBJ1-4	CASSRQKGYEKLFF
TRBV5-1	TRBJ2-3	CASSLADRGTDTQYF
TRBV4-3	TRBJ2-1	CASSQDFGQREQFF
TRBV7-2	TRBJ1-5	CASSLQGRRQPQHF
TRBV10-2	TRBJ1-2	CASTRGRGYGYTF
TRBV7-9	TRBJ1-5	CASSLQTGTGNQPQHF
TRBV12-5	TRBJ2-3	CASGLARLATDTQYF
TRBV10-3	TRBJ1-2	CAISESGAQQANYGYTF
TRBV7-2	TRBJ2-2	CASSSQGASTGELFF
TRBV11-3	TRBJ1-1	CASSLTVNTEAFF
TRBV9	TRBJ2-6	CASRGDRGGSGANVLTF
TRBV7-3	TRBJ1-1	CASSLTPDSMNTEAFF
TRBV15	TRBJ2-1	CATSRDLGLAGAGWFF
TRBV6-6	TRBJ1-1	CASSYTGTGTRTEAFF
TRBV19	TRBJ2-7	CASSIGPSGSRPISYEQYF
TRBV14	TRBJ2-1	CASSQSGTGGFNEQFF
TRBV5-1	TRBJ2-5	CASSLLLAGGGTQYF
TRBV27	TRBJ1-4	CASSTKPPGAYQGEKLFF
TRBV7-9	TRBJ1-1	CASSFRTVNTEAFF
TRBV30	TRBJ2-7	CAWSVQGVYEQYF
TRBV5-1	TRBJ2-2	CASSSLSGQGVAGELFF
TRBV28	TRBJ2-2	CASSLYKTGELFF
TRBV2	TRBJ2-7	CASSAIMGGYEQYF
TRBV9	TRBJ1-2	CASSVAGAGWADGYTF
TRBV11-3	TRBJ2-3	CASSLDGQGDTQYF
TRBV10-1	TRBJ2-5	CASVFSGRARETQYF
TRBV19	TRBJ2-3	CARTGTASTDTQYF
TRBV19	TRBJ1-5	CASTGTGGWQPQHF
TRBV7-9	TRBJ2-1	CASSLPQGPSSYNEQFF
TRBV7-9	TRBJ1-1	CASSLTGMNTEAFF
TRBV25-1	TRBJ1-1	CASSGGGGLHEAFF
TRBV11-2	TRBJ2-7	CASRLQGRGIYEQYF
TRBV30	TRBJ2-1	CAWSPPRNEQFF
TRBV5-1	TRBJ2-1	CASSKDIAGGSYNEQFF
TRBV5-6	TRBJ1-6	CASSFGTGGPLPLHF
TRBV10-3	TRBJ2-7	CAISADSYEQYF
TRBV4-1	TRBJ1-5	CASSLSTGNQPQHF